These 28 T cell receptor beta chains originate from one sample sequenced in a study of blood T cell repertoires in COVID-19. Here immunoSEQ multiplex PCR was the method, and the copy in TCRdb shows in-frame clones only, minus some. Of around 86,000 clones in the sample, about 85% were seen once. Sequenced input: peripheral blood. All receptors come from a human donor in a cohort sampled during active COVID-19.

The J gene is TRBJ1-5, the V gene TRBV2; TRBD1 matches at 11 bases. This CDR3 contains 16 residues. V was clipped by 8 bases and J by 7 bases; unmatched bases: 13. Germline CDR1 and CDR2: SNHLY and FYNNEI. The CDR3 sequence is CASRRDRGIGGQPQHF. DNA of the CDR3: TGTGCCAGCCGCCGGGACAGGGGGATAGGGGGGCAGCCCCAGCATTTT.

The CDR3, as DNA: TGCGCCAGCAGCTTGGCGGGGGAGATGACGAACTATGGCTACACCTTC. Its protein is CASSLAGEMTNYGYTF. The V call is TRBV5-1, the J call TRBJ1-2, with D possibly TRBD1 on 5 matching bases. This CDR3 comprises 16 residues. Per germline, CDR1 SGHRS and CDR2 YFSETQ. V was trimmed by 0 bases and J by 2 bases, leaving 14 bases between them.

By sample share, this clone is medium-sized (0.01 to 0.1%). The chain links TRBV28 to TRBJ1-2; 9 bases are shared with TRBD1. V was clipped by 3 bases and J by 1 base; unmatched bases: 6. There are 16 residues in the CDR3. The germline gives CDR1 MDHEN, CDR2 SYDVKM. The CDR3 DNA is TGTGCCAGCAGTTTGGAACAGGGGGCGGGTAACTATGGCTACACCTTC. It encodes CASSLEQGAGNYGYTF.

The V gene is TRBV30, the J gene TRBJ2-7, with TRBD2 identical over 8 bases. CDR3 length equals 15 residues. Germline assignment: CDR1 GTSNPN and CDR2 SVGIG (reference sequence). The V gene end was trimmed by 3 bases and the J gene end by 4 bases; junction bases not matched to a gene: 11. CDR3 DNA sequence: TGTGCCTGGAGGGGGACCGGGGGGGGGCTATACGAGCAGTACTTC. This encodes CAWRGTGGGLYEQYF.

The chain is built from TRBV5-4 and TRBJ2-5; D is perhaps TRBD2 (5 bases). The germline CDR1 and CDR2 sequences are SGHNT and YYREEE (reference sequence). This CDR3 spans 14 amino acids. V lost 3 bases, J lost 1 base, and 10 bases lay in between. CDR3 sequence reads: CASSSPSGQETQYF. The CDR3 DNA sequence: TGTGCCAGCAGCTCCCCAAGCGGCCAAGAGACCCAGTACTTC.

J is TRBJ2-7 and V is TRBV30, with 10 bases aligning to TRBD2. Germline CDR1 is GTSNPN and CDR2 is SVGIG (reference sequence). Trimming at V came to 2 bases and at J to 5 bases, leaving 0 bases not matched to a gene. The CDR3 has 12 amino acids. CDR3 in DNA: TGTGCCTGGAGTCTAGCGGGAGACGAGCAGTACTTC. Protein: CAWSLAGDEQYF.

The chain combines TRBV15 with TRBJ2-5; D is possibly TRBD1 (5 bases). Germline lookup yields CDR1 LNHNV and CDR2 YYDKDF (reference sequence). The length of the CDR3 is 14 residues. Trimming pared 6 bases from V and 2 bases from J, leaving 13 bases between. The CDR3 spells CATRRETVQETQYF. In nucleotides, the CDR3 is TGTGCCACCAGACGAGAGACAGTTCAAGAGACCCAGTACTTC.

The chain couples TRBV5-6 to TRBJ2-3; maybe TRBD1 (6 bases). The CDR3 consists of 15 residues. Germline values: CDR1 SGHDT, CDR2 YYEEEE. Trimming stripped 5 bases from V and 4 bases from J, with 17 bases between. The CDR3 region has the DNA TGTGCCAGCAGACTATACAGGGTAAACGCAGATACGCAGTATTTT. This sequence encodes CASRLYRVNADTQYF.

The chain couples TRBV28 to TRBJ2-5, with 8 bases matching TRBD1. V trimming: 3 bases; J trimming: 5 bases; junction bases outside the gene matches: 8. Germline values: CDR1 MDHEN, CDR2 SYDVKM. This CDR3 contains 15 residues. Here the CDR3 DNA reads TGTGCCAGCAGTTTGAGACAGGGGCAGCGGGAGACCCAGTACTTC. This sequence encodes CASSLRQGQRETQYF.

The V and J genes are TRBV7-8 and TRBJ1-1, with D hard to call. The CDR3 spans 14 residues. V was pared by 1 base and J by 1 base, with 7 bases between. Germline CDR1 is SGHVS and CDR2 is FQNEAQ. The CDR3 spells CASSLGYGNTEAFF. DNA of the CDR3: TGTGCCAGCAGCTTAGGATACGGGAACACTGAAGCTTTCTTT. The complete variable domain, with remaining parts taken from reference TRBV7-8 and TRBJ1-1, reads GAGVSQSPRYKVAKRGQDVALRCDPISGHVSLFWYQQALGQGPEFLTYFQNEAQLDKSGLPSDRFFAERPEGSVSTLKIQRTQQEDSAVYLCASSLGYGNTEAFFGQGTRLTVV.

V usage is TRBV6-5 and J usage is TRBJ2-7; 7 nucleotides align to TRBD2. Germline V gene sequence: CDR1 MNHEY, CDR2 SVGAGI. The CDR3 consists of 13 residues. V lost 6 bases and J lost 1; bases outside the gene matches: 3. The CDR3 loop reads CASSPGLSYEQYF. CDR3 nucleotide sequence: TGTGCCAGCAGCCCGGGACTATCCTACGAGCAGTACTTC.

This clone was picked up one time. The chain joins TRBV11-2 to TRBJ1-2, with a possible D match to TRBD1 (6 bases). Germline V CDR1 and CDR2: SGHAT, FQNNGV. Trimming took 1 base from V and 8 from J, leaving 14 bases between them. The CDR3 runs to 14 residues. The CDR3 DNA reads TGTGCCAGCAGCTTAGGGACAGCGCTTAGAGGCTACACCTTC. Amino acid sequence: CASSLGTALRGYTF.

This clone showed up just a few times. This chain links TRBV27 with TRBJ1-2; 8 nucleotides align to TRBD1. From germline, CDR1 is MNHEY and CDR2 SMNVEV (reference sequence). The CDR3 loop spans 14 amino acids. V lost 4 bases, J lost 10 bases, and 11 bases stayed unmatched. The CDR3 reads CASSSWRQGTFYTF. CDR3 DNA: TGTGCCAGCAGTTCCTGGAGACAGGGGACATTCTACACCTTC.

The CDR3 loop is CASSIGQPLTTDTQYF. Here the CDR3 DNA reads TGTGCCAGTAGTATAGGGCAACCTCTTACCACAGATACGCAGTATTTT. The V and J genes are TRBV19 and TRBJ2-3; D is unresolved. CDR1 and CDR2 from the germline V gene are LNHDA and SQIVND (reference sequence). With 1 base removed from V and 2 bases from J, the gap between germline ends came to 13 bases. The length of the CDR3 is 16 residues.

This chain connects TRBV30 to TRBJ1-6; 8 positions match TRBD1. The germline V gene encodes CDR1 GTSNPN and CDR2 SVGIG (reference sequence). This CDR3 has 12 residues. Losses at the gene ends were 8 bases for V and 8 bases for J; bases not matched to a gene: 5. CDR3 region: CAGGQDDSPLHF. The CDR3 DNA is TGTGCCGGGGGACAGGATGATTCACCCCTCCACTTT.

V gene TRBV7-2 combines with J gene TRBJ2-3, with TRBD2 matching 9 bases. Germline V lookup: CDR1 SGHTA, CDR2 FQGNSA. V lost 1 base and J lost 1; bases outside the gene matches: 12. The CDR3 is 19 residues long. CDR3 loop: CASSLEAWRGGRGTDTQYF. CDR3 sequence (DNA): TGTGCCAGCAGCTTAGAGGCTTGGCGGGGGGGCCGGGGCACAGATACGCAGTATTTT.

The CDR3: CASRSRGGGSEQYF. CDR3 sequence (DNA): TGTGCCAGCAGGTCCCGCGGTGGGGGCAGCGAGCAGTACTTC. The V and J genes are TRBV28 and TRBJ2-7, with D perhaps matching TRBD1 (6 bases). V lost 6 bases to trimming and J lost 6 bases, with 18 bases between them. CDR3 length: 14 residues. CDR1 is MDHEN, CDR2 SYDVKM, per germline.

The chain is built from TRBV30 and TRBJ1-4, with D possibly TRBD1 on 6 matching bases. Deletions cut 2 bases from V and 8 bases from J, with 18 bases between. Germline V gene lookup returns CDR1 GTSNPN and CDR2 SVGIG (reference sequence). The CDR3 spans 15 residues. CDR3 region: CAWSSLGGAGEKLFF. CDR3 DNA sequence: TGTGCCTGGAGTTCACTGGGGGGGGCAGGGGAAAAACTGTTTTTT. Together with reference TRBV30 and TRBJ1-4, the CDR3 gives the full variable domain: SQTIHQWPATLVQPVGSPLSLECTVEGTSNPNLYWYRQAAGRGLQLLFYSVGIGQISSEVPQNLSASRPQDRQFILSSKKLLLSDSGFYLCAWSSLGGAGEKLFFGSGTQLSVL.

The V gene is TRBV3-1 (or the pseudogene TRBV3-2), the J gene TRBJ2-5; 15 bases align to TRBD2. V shed 6 bases, J shed 0 bases, and the junction held 8 bases outside the gene matches. The CDR3 extends over 18 amino acids. Germline lookup yields CDR1 LGHDT and CDR2 YNNKEL (reference sequence). As DNA, the CDR3 is TGTGCCAGCAGGGAATTGGGACTAGCGGGGGGACACCAAGAGACCCAGTACTTC. It encodes CASRELGLAGGHQETQYF.

This clone was seen more than once but under ten times. The chain has TRBV7-2 and TRBJ1-1; possible D gene TRBD1, 5 bases. CDR1 is SGHTA, CDR2 FQGNSA, per germline. The CDR3 length is 15 residues. Trimming shortened V by 5 bases and J by 3 bases, and 16 bases separated the two germline ends. The CDR3 spells CASSPEGPTHTEAFF. In nucleotides, the CDR3 is TGTGCCAGCAGCCCGGAGGGACCGACTCACACTGAAGCTTTCTTT.

This clone has only a few counts. V is TRBV7-9 and J is TRBJ1-6; 8 nucleotides agree with TRBD1. Germline V CDR1 and CDR2: SEHNR, FQNEAQ (reference sequence). The V segment lost 5 bases and the J segment 10 bases; nucleotides outside the gene matches: 19. This CDR3 is built from 18 residues. Here the CDR3 reads CASSPLWGAGGKESPLHF. The CDR3 DNA reads as TGTGCCAGCAGCCCCCTTTGGGGGGCAGGGGGCAAAGAATCACCCCTCCACTTT.

This clone has a count of ten or more. In nucleotides, the CDR3 is TGCGCCAGCAGCGCCGTAAGTGGTCGCAGGGGGCTATACGAGCAGTACTTC. It specifies CASSAVSGRRGLYEQYF. The V and J genes are TRBV5-1 and TRBJ2-7, with 8 bases that match TRBD1. Germline V lookup: CDR1 SGHRS, CDR2 YFSETQ. V lost 4 bases and J lost 4; bases outside the gene matches: 16. The CDR3 has 17 amino acids.

The chain couples TRBV19 to TRBJ1-1; TRBD1 is a possible D gene (6 bases). Trimming removed 1 base at V and 6 bases at J, with 18 bases between. CDR3 length equals 16 residues. CDR1 and CDR2 from the germline V gene are LNHDA and SQIVND (reference sequence). CDR3 sequence (DNA): TGTGCCAGTAGTATAGGGCCAGGGGCTGTAGTATCTGAAGCTTTCTTT. This gives the protein CASSIGPGAVVSEAFF.

The chain combines TRBV7-9 with TRBJ1-1; TRBD1 aligns across 8 bases. Looked up from germline, CDR1 is SEHNR and CDR2 is FQNEAQ (reference sequence). The CDR3 is made up of 15 amino acids. With 4 bases clipped from V and 5 bases from J, the junction kept 9 bases outside the gene matches. This CDR3 reads CASSSPTGAMTEAFF. The DNA of the CDR3 is TGTGCCAGCAGCTCCCCGACAGGGGCTATGACTGAAGCTTTCTTT. The variable domain in full, completed from reference TRBV7-9 and TRBJ1-1, reads DTGVSQNPRHKITKRGQNVTFRCDPISEHNRLYWYRQTLGQGPEFLTYFQNEAQLEKSRLLSDRFSAERPKGSFSTLEIQRTEQGDSAMYLCASSSPTGAMTEAFFGQGTRLTVV.

This CDR3 reads CASWPSHGANVLTF. The CDR3 nucleotides are TGCGCCAGCTGGCCTTCCCACGGGGCCAACGTCCTGACTTTC. The J gene is TRBJ2-6, the V gene TRBV5-1; no clear D. Germline V gene lookup returns CDR1 SGHRS and CDR2 YFSETQ. This CDR3 is 14 amino acids long. Trimming cost V 7 bases and J 4 bases, with 12 bases left between them.

This rearrangement joins TRBV15 to TRBJ2-3; possibly TRBD2 for D (5 bases). V dropped 7 bases and J dropped 4 bases, with 12 bases sitting between them. The CDR3 spans 13 residues. Germline V gene lookup returns CDR1 LNHNV and CDR2 YYDKDF (reference sequence). As DNA, the CDR3 is TGTGCCACCAAACGGGAAACGGCAGATACGCAGTATTTT. Amino acids: CATKRETADTQYF.

The rearrangement links TRBV11-2 to TRBJ1-5, with 7 positions matching TRBD1. Trimming took 8 bases from V and 4 from J; bases not matched to a gene: 8. Per germline, CDR1 SGHAT and CDR2 FQNNGV. This CDR3 has 14 residues. CDR3 sequence (DNA): TGTGCCAGCTCAGGGGACAGAAATAATCAGCCCCAGCATTTT. Its protein product is CASSGDRNNQPQHF.

This clone has only one observation. The chain links TRBV10-3 to TRBJ1-5, with unresolved D. The CDR3 has 14 residues. V shed 8 bases and J shed 6 bases, with 17 bases lying between them. Germline CDR1 and CDR2: ENHRY and SYGVKD. The CDR3 is CAIGQPDDTQPQHF. The CDR3 coding sequence is TGTGCCATCGGCCAACCGGATGACACTCAGCCCCAGCATTTT.